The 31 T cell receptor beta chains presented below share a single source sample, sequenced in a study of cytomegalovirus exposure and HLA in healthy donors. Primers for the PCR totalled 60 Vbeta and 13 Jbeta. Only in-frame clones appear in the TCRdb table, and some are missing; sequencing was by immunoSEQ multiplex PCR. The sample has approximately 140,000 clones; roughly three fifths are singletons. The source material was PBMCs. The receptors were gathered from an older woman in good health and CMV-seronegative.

CDR3 nucleotide sequence: TGTGCCAGCAGCCCTAAACAGGTTCAGGAAAAACTGTTTTTT. As protein: CASSPKQVQEKLFF. V usage is TRBV9 and J usage is TRBJ1-4; the D gene is possibly TRBD1 (5 bases). The CDR3 totals 14 residues. The V end was cut by 4 bases, the J end by 8 bases, with 15 bases between. The germline V gene encodes CDR1 SGDLS and CDR2 YYNGEE. The full variable domain, rest sourced from reference TRBV9 and TRBJ1-4, is DSGVTQTPKHLITATGQRVTLRCSPRSGDLSVYWYQQSLDQGLQFLIQYYNGEERAKGNILERFSAQQFPDLHSELNLSSLELGDSALYFCASSPKQVQEKLFFGSGTQLSVL.

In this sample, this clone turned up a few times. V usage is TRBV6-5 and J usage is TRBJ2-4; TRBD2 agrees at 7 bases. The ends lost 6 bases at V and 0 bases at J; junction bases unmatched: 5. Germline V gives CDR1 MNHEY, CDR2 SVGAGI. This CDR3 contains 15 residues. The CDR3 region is CASREGLQAKNIQYF. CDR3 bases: TGTGCCAGCAGGGAGGGACTACAAGCCAAAAACATTCAGTACTTC.

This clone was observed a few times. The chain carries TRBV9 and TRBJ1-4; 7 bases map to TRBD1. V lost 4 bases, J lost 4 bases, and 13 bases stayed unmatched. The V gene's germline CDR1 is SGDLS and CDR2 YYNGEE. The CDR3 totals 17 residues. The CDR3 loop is CASSLDAGTAYNEKLFF. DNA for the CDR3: TGTGCCAGCAGCCTGGATGCCGGGACAGCCTATAATGAAAAACTGTTTTTT. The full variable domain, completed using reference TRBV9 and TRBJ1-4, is DSGVTQTPKHLITATGQRVTLRCSPRSGDLSVYWYQQSLDQGLQFLIQYYNGEERAKGNILERFSAQQFPDLHSELNLSSLELGDSALYFCASSLDAGTAYNEKLFFGSGTQLSVL.

The CDR3: CASSLGPTGGDYGYTF. The CDR3 bases are TGTGCCAGTAGTTTAGGCCCAACAGGGGGCGACTATGGCTACACCTTC. The chain joins TRBV19 to TRBJ1-2; 9 bases map to TRBD1. Losses at the gene ends were 5 bases for V and 3 bases for J; bases not matched to a gene: 10. CDR1 is LNHDA, CDR2 SQIVND, per germline (reference sequence). This CDR3 contains 16 residues.

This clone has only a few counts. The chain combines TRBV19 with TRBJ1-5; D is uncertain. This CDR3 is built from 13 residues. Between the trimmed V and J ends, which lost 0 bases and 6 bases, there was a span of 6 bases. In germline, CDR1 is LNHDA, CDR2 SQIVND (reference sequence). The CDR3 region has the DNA TGTGCCAGTAGTATAGATCTGAGTCAGCCCCAGCATTTT. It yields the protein CASSIDLSQPQHF.

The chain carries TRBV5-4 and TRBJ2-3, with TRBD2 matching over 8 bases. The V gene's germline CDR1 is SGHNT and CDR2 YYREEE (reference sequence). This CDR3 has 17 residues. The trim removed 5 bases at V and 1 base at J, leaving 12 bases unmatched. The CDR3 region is CASSSSRRRGGTDTQYF. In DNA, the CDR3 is TGTGCCAGCAGTTCCTCTCGACGGCGGGGGGGCACAGATACGCAGTATTTT. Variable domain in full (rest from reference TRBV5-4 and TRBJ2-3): ETGVTQSPTHLIKTRGQQVTLRCSSQSGHNTVSWYQQALGQGPQFIFQYYREEENGRGNFPPRFSGLQFPNYSSELNVNALELDDSALYLCASSSSRRRGGTDTQYFGPGTRLTVL.

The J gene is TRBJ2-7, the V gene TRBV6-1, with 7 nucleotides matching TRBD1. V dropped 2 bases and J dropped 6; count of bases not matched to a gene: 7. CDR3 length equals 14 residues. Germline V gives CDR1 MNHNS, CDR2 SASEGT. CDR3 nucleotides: TGTGCCAGCAGTGAAATCGACAGGGTGGGCGAGCAGTACTTC. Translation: CASSEIDRVGEQYF.

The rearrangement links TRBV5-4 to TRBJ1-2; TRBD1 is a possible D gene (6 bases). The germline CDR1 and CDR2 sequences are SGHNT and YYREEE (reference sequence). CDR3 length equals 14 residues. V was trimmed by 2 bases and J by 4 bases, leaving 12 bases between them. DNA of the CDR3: TGTGCCAGCAGCTTTAGACAGGTCCTCTATGGCTACACCTTC. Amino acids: CASSFRQVLYGYTF.

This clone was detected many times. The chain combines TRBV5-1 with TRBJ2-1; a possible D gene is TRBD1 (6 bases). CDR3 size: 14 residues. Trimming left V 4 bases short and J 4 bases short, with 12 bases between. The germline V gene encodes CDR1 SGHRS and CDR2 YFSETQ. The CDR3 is CASSRGGFYNEQFF. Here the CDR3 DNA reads TGCGCCAGCAGCCGAGGGGGTTTTTACAATGAGCAGTTCTTC.

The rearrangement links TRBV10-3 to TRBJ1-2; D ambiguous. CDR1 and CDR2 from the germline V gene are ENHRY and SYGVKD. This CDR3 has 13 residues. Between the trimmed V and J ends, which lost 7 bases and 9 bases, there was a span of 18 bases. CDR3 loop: CAITKESLGRYTF. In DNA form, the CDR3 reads TGTGCCATCACTAAAGAATCCCTAGGCCGCTACACCTTC.

The CDR3 sequence is CASKTRPGYNEQFF. The CDR3 region has the DNA TGCGCCAGCAAGACGAGGCCCGGGTACAATGAGCAGTTCTTC. This chain joins TRBV5-1 and TRBJ2-1; no reliable D call. V lost 6 bases to trimming and J lost 4 bases, with 14 bases between them. The germline V gene encodes CDR1 SGHRS and CDR2 YFSETQ. The CDR3 is 14 amino acids.

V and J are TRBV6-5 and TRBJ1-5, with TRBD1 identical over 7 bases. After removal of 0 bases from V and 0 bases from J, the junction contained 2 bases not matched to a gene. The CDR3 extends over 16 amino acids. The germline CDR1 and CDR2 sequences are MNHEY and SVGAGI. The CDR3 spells CASSYSTGSSNQPQHF. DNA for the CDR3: TGTGCCAGCAGTTACTCGACAGGGAGTAGCAATCAGCCCCAGCATTTT.

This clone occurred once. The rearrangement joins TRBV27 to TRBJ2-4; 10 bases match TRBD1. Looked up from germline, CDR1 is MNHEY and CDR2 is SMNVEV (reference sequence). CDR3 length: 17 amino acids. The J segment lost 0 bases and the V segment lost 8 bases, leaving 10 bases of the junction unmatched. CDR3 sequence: CASRQGAMILAKNIQYF. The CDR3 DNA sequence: TGTGCCAGCCGACAGGGGGCTATGATACTAGCCAAAAACATTCAGTACTTC.

CDR3 region: CASSLLDRNTEAFF. In nucleotides, the CDR3 is TGTGCCAGCAGTTTATTGGACAGGAACACTGAAGCTTTCTTT. The chain employs TRBV27 and TRBJ1-1; D may be TRBD1 (6 bases). The V gene's germline CDR1 is MNHEY and CDR2 SMNVEV (reference sequence). The CDR3 spans 14 residues. Trimming pared 1 base from V and 1 base from J, leaving 7 bases between.

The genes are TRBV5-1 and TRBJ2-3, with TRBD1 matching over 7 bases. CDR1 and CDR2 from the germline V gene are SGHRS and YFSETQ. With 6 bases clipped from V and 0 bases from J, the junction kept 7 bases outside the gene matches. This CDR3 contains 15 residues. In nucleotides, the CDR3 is TGCGCCAGCAAACCGACAGGGATCAGCACAGATACGCAGTATTTT. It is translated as CASKPTGISTDTQYF.

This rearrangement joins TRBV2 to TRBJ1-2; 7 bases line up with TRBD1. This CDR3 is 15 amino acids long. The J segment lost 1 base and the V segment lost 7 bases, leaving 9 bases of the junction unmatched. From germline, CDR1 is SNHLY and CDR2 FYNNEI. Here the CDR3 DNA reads TGTGCCAGCACCCCTACAGGGGCCGTTAACTATGGCTACACCTTC. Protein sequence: CASTPTGAVNYGYTF. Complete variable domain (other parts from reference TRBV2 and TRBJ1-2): EPEVTQTPSHQVTQMGQEVILRCVPISNHLYFYWYRQILGQKVEFLVSFYNNEISEKSEIFDDQFSVERPDGSNFTLKIRSTKLEDSAMYFCASTPTGAVNYGYTFGSGTRLTVV.

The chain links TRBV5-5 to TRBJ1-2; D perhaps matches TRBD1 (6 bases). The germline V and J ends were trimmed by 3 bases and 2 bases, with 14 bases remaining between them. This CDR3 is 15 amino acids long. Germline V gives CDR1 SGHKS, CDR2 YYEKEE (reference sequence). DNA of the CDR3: TGTGCCAGCAGCTCCACAGGGTGGGCGAACTATGGCTACACCTTC. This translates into CASSSTGWANYGYTF.

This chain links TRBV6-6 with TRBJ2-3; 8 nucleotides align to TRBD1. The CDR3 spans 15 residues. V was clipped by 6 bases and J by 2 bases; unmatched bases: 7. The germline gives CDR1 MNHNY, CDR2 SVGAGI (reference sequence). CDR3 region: CASRPGTGHTDTQYF. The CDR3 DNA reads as TGTGCCAGCAGGCCCGGGACAGGACACACAGATACGCAGTATTTT.

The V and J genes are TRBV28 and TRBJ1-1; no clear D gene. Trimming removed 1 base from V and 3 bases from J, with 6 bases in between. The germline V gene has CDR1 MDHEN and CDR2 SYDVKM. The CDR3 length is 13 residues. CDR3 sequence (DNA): TGTGCCAGCAGTTTATCAGGCGACACTGAAGCTTTCTTT. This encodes CASSLSGDTEAFF.

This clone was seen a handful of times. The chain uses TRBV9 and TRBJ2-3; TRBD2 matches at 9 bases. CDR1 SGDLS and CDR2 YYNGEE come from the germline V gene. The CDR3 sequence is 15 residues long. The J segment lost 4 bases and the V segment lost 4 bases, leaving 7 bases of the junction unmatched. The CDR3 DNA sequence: TGTGCCAGCAGCTTCGGGACTAGCTTCGCAGATACGCAGTATTTT. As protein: CASSFGTSFADTQYF.

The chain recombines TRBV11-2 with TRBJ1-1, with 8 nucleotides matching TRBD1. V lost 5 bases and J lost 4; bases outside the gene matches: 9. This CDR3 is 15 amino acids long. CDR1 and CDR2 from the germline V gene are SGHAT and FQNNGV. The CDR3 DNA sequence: TGTGCCAGCAGCCCACAGGACAGGGTCGTCACTGAAGCTTTCTTT. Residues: CASSPQDRVVTEAFF.

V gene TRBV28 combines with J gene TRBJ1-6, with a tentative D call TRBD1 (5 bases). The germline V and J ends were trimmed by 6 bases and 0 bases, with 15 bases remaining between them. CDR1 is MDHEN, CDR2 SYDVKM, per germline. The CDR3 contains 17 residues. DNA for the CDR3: TGTGCCAGCAGCCCCCAACGGGGGAGCTCCTATAATTCACCCCTCCACTTT. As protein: CASSPQRGSSYNSPLHF.

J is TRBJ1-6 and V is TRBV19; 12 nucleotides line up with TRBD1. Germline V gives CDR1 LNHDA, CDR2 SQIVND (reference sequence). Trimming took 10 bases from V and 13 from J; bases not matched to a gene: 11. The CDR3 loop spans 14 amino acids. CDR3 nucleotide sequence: TGTGCCACAGCCGAGGGGGACAGGGGGCTGCCCCTCCACTTT. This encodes CATAEGDRGLPLHF.

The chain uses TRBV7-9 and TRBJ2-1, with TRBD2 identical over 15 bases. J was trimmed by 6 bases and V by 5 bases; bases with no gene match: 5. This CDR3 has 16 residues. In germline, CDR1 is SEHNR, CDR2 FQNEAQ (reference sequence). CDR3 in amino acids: CASSPWTSGRANEQFF. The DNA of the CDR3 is TGTGCCAGCAGCCCGTGGACTAGCGGGAGGGCCAATGAGCAGTTCTTC. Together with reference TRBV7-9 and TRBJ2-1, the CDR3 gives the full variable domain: DTGVSQNPRHKITKRGQNVTFRCDPISEHNRLYWYRQTLGQGPEFLTYFQNEAQLEKSRLLSDRFSAERPKGSFSTLEIQRTEQGDSAMYLCASSPWTSGRANEQFFGPGTRLTVL.

Here the CDR3 reads CASSSRVNYGYTF. CDR3 DNA: TGTGCCAGCAGTTCGAGGGTAAACTATGGCTACACCTTC. V usage is TRBV28 and J usage is TRBJ1-2; D remains unclear. From germline, CDR1 is MDHEN and CDR2 SYDVKM. The CDR3 is made up of 13 amino acids. V was clipped by 4 bases and J by 2 bases, with 8 bases between them.

As DNA, the CDR3 is TGCGCCAGCAGCAAGGAGGAGACCCAGTACTTC. Its protein is CASSKEETQYF. The chain combines TRBV5-1 with TRBJ2-5; no clear D. Looked up from germline, CDR1 is SGHRS and CDR2 is YFSETQ. This CDR3 has 11 amino acids. Between the trimmed V and J ends, which lost 4 bases and 5 bases, there was a span of 6 bases.

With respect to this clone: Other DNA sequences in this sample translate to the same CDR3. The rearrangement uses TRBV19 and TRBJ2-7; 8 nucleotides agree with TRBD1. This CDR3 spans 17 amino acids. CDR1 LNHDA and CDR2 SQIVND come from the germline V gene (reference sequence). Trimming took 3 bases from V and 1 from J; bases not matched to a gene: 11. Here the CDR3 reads CASSITGTGPLSYEQYF. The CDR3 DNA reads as TGTGCCAGTAGTATTACCGGGACAGGACCGCTATCCTACGAGCAGTACTTC. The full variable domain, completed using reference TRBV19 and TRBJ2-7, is DGGITQSPKYLFRKEGQNVTLSCEQNLNHDAMYWYRQDPGQGLRLIYYSQIVNDFQKGDIAEGYSVSREKKESFPLTVTSAQKNPTAFYLCASSITGTGPLSYEQYFGPGTRLTVT.

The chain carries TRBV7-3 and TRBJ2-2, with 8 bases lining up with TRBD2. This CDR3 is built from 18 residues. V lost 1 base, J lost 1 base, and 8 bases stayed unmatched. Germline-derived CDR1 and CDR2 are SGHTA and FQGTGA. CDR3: CASSLIRTSKGNTGELFF. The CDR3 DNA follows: TGTGCCAGCAGCTTAATTCGGACTAGCAAAGGGAACACCGGGGAGCTGTTTTTT. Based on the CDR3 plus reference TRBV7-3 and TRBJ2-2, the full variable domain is GAGVSQTPSNKVTEKGKYVELRCDPISGHTALYWYRQSLGQGPEFLIYFQGTGAADDSGLPNDRFFAVRPEGSVSTLKIQRTERGDSAVYLCASSLIRTSKGNTGELFFGEGSRLTVL.

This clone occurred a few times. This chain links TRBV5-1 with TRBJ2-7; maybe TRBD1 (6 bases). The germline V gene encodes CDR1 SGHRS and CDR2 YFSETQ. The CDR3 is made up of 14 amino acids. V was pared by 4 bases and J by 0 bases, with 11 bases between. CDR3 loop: CASSSTGPSYEQYF. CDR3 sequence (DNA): TGCGCCAGCAGCAGTACAGGGCCCTCCTACGAGCAGTACTTC.

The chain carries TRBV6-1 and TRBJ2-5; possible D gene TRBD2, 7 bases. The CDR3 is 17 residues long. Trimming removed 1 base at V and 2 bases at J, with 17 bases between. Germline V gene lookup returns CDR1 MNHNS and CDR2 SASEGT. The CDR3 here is CASSEGWRGPVQETQYF. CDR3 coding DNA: TGTGCCAGCAGTGAAGGTTGGCGGGGGCCCGTTCAAGAGACCCAGTACTTC.

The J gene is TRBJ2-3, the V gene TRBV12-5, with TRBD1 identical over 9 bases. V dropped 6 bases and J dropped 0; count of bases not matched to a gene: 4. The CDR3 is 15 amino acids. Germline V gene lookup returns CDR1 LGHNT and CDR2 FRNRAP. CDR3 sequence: CASGVGTGSTDTQYF. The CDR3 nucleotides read TGTGCTAGTGGGGTGGGGACAGGGAGCACAGATACGCAGTATTTT. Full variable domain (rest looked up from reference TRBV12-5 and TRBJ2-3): DARVTQTPRHKVTEMGQEVTMRCQPILGHNTVFWYRQTMMQGLELLAYFRNRAPLDDSGMPKDRFSAEMPDATLATLKIQPSEPRDSAVYFCASGVGTGSTDTQYFGPGTRLTVL.